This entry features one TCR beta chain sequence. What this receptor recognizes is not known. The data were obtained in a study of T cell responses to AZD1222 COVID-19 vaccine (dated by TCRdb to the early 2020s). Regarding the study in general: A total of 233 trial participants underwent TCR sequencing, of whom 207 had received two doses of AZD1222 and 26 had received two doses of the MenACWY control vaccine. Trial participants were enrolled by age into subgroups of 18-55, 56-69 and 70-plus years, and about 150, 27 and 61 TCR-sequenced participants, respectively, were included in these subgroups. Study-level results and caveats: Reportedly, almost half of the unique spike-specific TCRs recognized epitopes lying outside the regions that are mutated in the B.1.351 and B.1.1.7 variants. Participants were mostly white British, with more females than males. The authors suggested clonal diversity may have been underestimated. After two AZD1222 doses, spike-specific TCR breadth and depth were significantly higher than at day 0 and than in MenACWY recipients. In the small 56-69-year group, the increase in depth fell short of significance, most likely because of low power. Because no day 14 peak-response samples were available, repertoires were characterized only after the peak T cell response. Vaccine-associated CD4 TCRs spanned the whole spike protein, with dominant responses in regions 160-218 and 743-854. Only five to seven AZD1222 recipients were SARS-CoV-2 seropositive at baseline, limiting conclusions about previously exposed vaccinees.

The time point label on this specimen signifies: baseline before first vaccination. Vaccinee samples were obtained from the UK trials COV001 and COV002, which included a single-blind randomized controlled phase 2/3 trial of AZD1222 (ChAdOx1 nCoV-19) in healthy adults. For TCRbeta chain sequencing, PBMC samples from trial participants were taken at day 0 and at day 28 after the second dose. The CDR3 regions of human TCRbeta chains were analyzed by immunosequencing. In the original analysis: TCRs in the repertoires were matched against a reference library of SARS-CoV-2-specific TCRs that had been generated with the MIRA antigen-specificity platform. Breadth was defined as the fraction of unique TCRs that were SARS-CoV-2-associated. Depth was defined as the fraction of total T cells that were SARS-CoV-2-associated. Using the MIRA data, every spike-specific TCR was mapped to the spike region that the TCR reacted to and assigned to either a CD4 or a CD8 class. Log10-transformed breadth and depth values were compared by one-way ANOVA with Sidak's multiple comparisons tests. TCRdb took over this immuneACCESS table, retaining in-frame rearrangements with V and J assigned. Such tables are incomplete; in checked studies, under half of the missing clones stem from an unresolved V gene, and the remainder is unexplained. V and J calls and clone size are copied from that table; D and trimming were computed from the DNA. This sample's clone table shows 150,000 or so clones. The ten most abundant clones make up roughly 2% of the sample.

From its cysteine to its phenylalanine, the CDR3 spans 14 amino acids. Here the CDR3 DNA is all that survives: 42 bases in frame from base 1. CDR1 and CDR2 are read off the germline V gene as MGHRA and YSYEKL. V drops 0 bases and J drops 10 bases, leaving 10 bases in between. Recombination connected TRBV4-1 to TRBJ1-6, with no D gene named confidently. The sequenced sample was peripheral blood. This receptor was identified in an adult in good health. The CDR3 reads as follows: CASSQESLGSPLHF. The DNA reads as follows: TGCGCCAGCAGCCAAGAATCTTTAGGGTCACCCCTCCACTTT.